This TCR beta chain was recovered during a study of follicular helper T cells after annual influenza vaccination. Study background: Some donors were sampled over the 2013-2014, 2014-2015 and 2015-2016 vaccinations. Points from the study as a whole: Each annual vaccination recalled recurring oligoclonal ICOS+CD38+ cTfh clonotypes.

Only in-frame clones appear in the TCRdb table, and some are missing; sequencing was by immunoSEQ multiplex PCR. The sample yields 26,000 or so clones, roughly 80% seen once. Comment on this clone: Antigen specificity is unknown.

V was pared by 2 bases and J by 0 bases, with 4 bases between. The CDR3 runs 13 residues. Looked up from germline, CDR1 is MNHEY and CDR2 is SMNVEV (reference sequence). Described time point: 2014-2015 season, pre-vaccination. Between roughly 35 and 110 mL of blood was drawn per time point. Non-naive CD4+CXCR5+PD-1+ cTfh were sorted into ICOS+CD38+ and ICOS-CD38- fractions. V is TRBV27 and J is TRBJ1-1; no definite D call. This TCR came from an adult who received the influenza vaccine. This sample comprised CXCR5+ CD38- circulating T follicular helper cells from blood, obtained on the day of influenza vaccination. Described subset: circulating Tfh, non-naive CD4+CXCR5+PD-1+ (ICOS+CD38+ or ICOS-CD38-). The CDR3: CASSLQMNTEAFF. The CDR3 DNA follows: TGTGCCAGCAGTTTACAGATGAACACTGAAGCTTTCTTT.